Following are 6 T cell receptor beta chains from one sample sequenced in a study of blood T cells in healthy people across ages (dated by TCRdb to 2014 to 2015). Library construction relied on 5' RACE. The instrument was an Illumina HiSeq 2500. A second PCR of about 6 to 12 cycles was performed with a sample-barcoded 5' primer and a J-beta primer mix. TCRdb ran its own pipeline on the public reads, namely fastp trimming at Q25 and MiXCR clone calling, and kept in-frame beta chains. Identical CDR3 proteins give one entry, which carries the most common genes and DNA. Counted in this sample were 700,000 to 800,000 distinct CDR3 sequences; 35% to 45% of them appeared once. The top ten constitute more than 20% of the sample. The sample consisted of blood. These receptors were obtained from an older woman in good health.

As to this clonotype: Being one base from a much bigger clone, this may be a read error. CDR3 amino acids: CSVENSAIHNEQFF. Here the CDR3 DNA reads TGCAGCGTTGAAAACTCGGCCATCCACAATGAGCAGTTCTTC. The rearrangement links TRBV29-1 to TRBJ2-1, with D unclear. There are 14 residues in the CDR3. V lost 2 bases, J lost 5 bases, and 13 bases lay in between. CDR1 SQVTM and CDR2 ANQGSEA come from the germline V gene.

This clonotype was observed many times. V gene TRBV7-9 combines with J gene TRBJ2-7, with 8 bases aligning to TRBD2. Germline lookup yields CDR1 SEHNR and CDR2 FQNEAQ (reference sequence). The CDR3 sequence is 13 residues long. The V and J ends lost 8 bases and 2 bases, in that order; junction bases with no gene match: 5. CDR3 in DNA: TGTGCCAGCGGATTAGCGGGGCCCTACGAGCAGTACTTC. Residues: CASGLAGPYEQYF.

The J gene is TRBJ1-1, the V gene TRBV4-3; 7 positions match TRBD1. Unmatched junction bases numbered 6, after V lost 4 bases and J lost 1 base. Germline values: CDR1 LGHNA, CDR2 YSLEER. The CDR3 is 15 residues long. The CDR3 loop is CASSPETGPNTEAFF. The CDR3 DNA reads TGCGCCAGCAGCCCGGAGACAGGGCCGAACACTGAAGCTTTCTTT.

This clonotype was counted between two and nine times. The rearrangement uses TRBV13 and TRBJ2-5; D is perhaps TRBD2 (5 bases). CDR1 PRHDT and CDR2 FYEKMQ come from the germline V gene (reference sequence). V lost 5 bases to trimming and J lost 4 bases, with 20 bases between them. The CDR3 length is 16 residues. CDR3: CASSPGVIKSVETQYF. Here the CDR3 DNA reads TGTGCCAGCAGCCCCGGGGTCATTAAGTCGGTAGAGACCCAGTACTTC.

This chain connects TRBV27 to TRBJ2-6, with D unresolved. The ends were cut back, 5 bases at V and 0 bases at J, with 14 bases in the middle. The length of the CDR3 is 17 residues. Germline assignment: CDR1 MNHEY and CDR2 SMNVEV (reference sequence). For the CDR3, the DNA is TGTGCCAGCAGTCCTTTACAGCGTTACTCTGGGGCCAACGTCCTGACTTTC. Its protein is CASSPLQRYSGANVLTF.

This clonotype showed up just a few times. This chain joins TRBV29-1 and TRBJ1-1, with TRBD1 matching 8 bases. Trimming removed 6 bases from V and 4 bases from J; junction bases left unmatched: 7. The CDR3 sequence is 13 residues long. Germline V lookup: CDR1 SQVTM, CDR2 ANQGSEA. CDR3 region: CSVFGQGVTEAFF. The CDR3 nucleotides are TGCAGCGTCTTCGGACAGGGAGTCACTGAAGCTTTCTTT.